A single sample is the source of the 29 T cell receptor beta chains below, sequenced in a study of T cells after somatic rescue of genetic block. TCRdb's table, derived via immunoSEQ multiplex PCR, lists solely in-frame clones and lacks some. The repertoire consists of 60,000 to 90,000 clones, with more than 75% occurring once and the leading ten covering 2.5% to 3%. The sequencing input was peripheral blood mononuclear cells (PBMCs). The receptors stem from a man in his thirties or forties.

The rearrangement joins TRBV6-1 to TRBJ1-5, with D uncertain. This CDR3 has 15 amino acids. V was shortened by 4 bases and J by 4 bases, with 14 bases between the two germline ends. Germline V CDR1 and CDR2: MNHNS, SASEGT. DNA for the CDR3: TGTGCCAGCAGTGCGTTTCAACAAAGAAATCAGCCCCAGCATTTT. Its translation is CASSAFQQRNQPQHF.

The chain has TRBV2 and TRBJ2-2, with TRBD2 identical over 7 bases. V was clipped by 7 bases and J by 5 bases; unmatched bases: 7. The length of the CDR3 is 14 residues. CDR1 and CDR2 (germline): SNHLY, FYNNEI. The CDR3 protein is CASKVAGRTGELFF. The CDR3 coding sequence is TGTGCCAGCAAGGTCGCCGGGAGGACCGGGGAGCTGTTTTTT.

The chain couples TRBV28 to TRBJ1-5; D uncertain. This CDR3 is built from 15 residues. The V gene's germline CDR1 is MDHEN and CDR2 SYDVKM. V gave up 5 bases and J gave up 0 bases, with 11 bases separating them. CDR3 sequence reads: CASSDQVYSNQPQHF. CDR3 coding DNA: TGTGCCAGCAGTGATCAGGTTTATAGCAATCAGCCCCAGCATTTT.

The rearrangement uses TRBV13 and TRBJ2-7, with D hard to call. This CDR3 is built from 14 residues. The germline V and J ends were trimmed by 0 bases and 1 base, with 7 bases remaining between them. Germline V gene lookup returns CDR1 PRHDT and CDR2 FYEKMQ (reference sequence). This CDR3 is CASSLGSRSYEQYF. The CDR3 DNA follows: TGTGCCAGCAGCTTAGGCTCCAGGTCCTACGAGCAGTACTTC.

CDR3 residues: CASSLGQLRDTGELFF. For the CDR3, the DNA is TGTGCCAGCAGCTTGGGACAGCTAAGGGACACCGGGGAGCTGTTTTTT. This sequence joins TRBV7-9 and TRBJ2-2, with 7 bases identical to TRBD1. Losses at the gene ends were 3 bases for V and 3 bases for J; bases not matched to a gene: 7. The CDR3 totals 16 residues. Per germline, CDR1 SEHNR and CDR2 FQNEAQ (reference sequence).

The chain joins TRBV11-2 to TRBJ2-2, with a tentative D call TRBD1 (7 bases). The V end was cut by 6 bases, the J end by 6 bases, with 20 bases between. The CDR3 length is 16 residues. The germline gives CDR1 SGHAT, CDR2 FQNNGV. The CDR3 protein is CASRPTGRGDAGELFF. CDR3 sequence (DNA): TGTGCCAGCAGACCTACGGGCAGGGGGGATGCCGGGGAGCTGTTTTTT.

This clone was seen just once. The chain is built from TRBV10-1 and TRBJ2-1, with TRBD2 as a possible D gene (7 bases). Germline-derived CDR1 and CDR2 are WNHNN and SYGVQD (reference sequence). Trimming shortened V by 7 bases and J by 5 bases, and 15 bases separated the two germline ends. The CDR3 runs 14 residues. This chain's CDR3 is CASKSGGLNNEQFF. The CDR3 DNA reads as TGCGCCAGCAAATCGGGGGGCCTTAACAATGAGCAGTTCTTC.

V is TRBV5-6 and J is TRBJ1-2; D is possibly TRBD1 (6 bases). Germline CDR1 is SGHDT and CDR2 is YYEEEE. There are 14 residues in the CDR3. V lost 0 bases, J lost 6 bases, and 12 bases lay in between. CDR3 in DNA: TGTGCCAGCAGCTTGGCCGCAGGGGCTGATGGCTACACCTTC. It yields the protein CASSLAAGADGYTF.

This rearrangement joins TRBV19 to TRBJ1-1; tentative D call: TRBD1 (6 bases). The CDR3 extends over 13 amino acids. The ends were cut back, 8 bases at V and 2 bases at J, with 12 bases in the middle. Germline V gene sequence: CDR1 LNHDA, CDR2 SQIVND (reference sequence). The CDR3 coding sequence is TGTGCCAGTCATCGGACAGTTAACACTGAAGCTTTCTTT. It codes for CASHRTVNTEAFF.

This chain joins TRBV7-6 and TRBJ2-7; D possibly corresponds to TRBD2 (6 bases). With 5 bases removed from V and 7 bases from J, the gap between germline ends came to 15 bases. Looked up from germline, CDR1 is SGHVS and CDR2 is FNYEAQ. This CDR3 contains 13 residues. CDR3 coding DNA: TGTGCCAGCAGCCCCCTGGGAGGAGAAGAGCAGTACTTC. Residues: CASSPLGGEEQYF.

The chain joins TRBV5-1 to TRBJ2-2; D call uncertain. Germline V gives CDR1 SGHRS, CDR2 YFSETQ. The CDR3 sequence is 18 residues long. Trimming shortened V by 2 bases and J by 6 bases, and 23 bases separated the two germline ends. The CDR3 sequence: CASSFSVRSSVDSGELFF. The CDR3 nucleotides read TGCGCCAGCAGCTTTTCGGTCCGATCGTCGGTAGATTCCGGGGAGCTGTTTTTT.

Here the CDR3 DNA reads TGTGCCAGCAGCCCTCCTGCACCTAACTATGGCTACACCTTC. Translating it yields CASSPPAPNYGYTF. The rearrangement uses TRBV7-9 and TRBJ1-2; unclear D gene. Between the trimmed V and J ends, which lost 5 bases and 0 bases, there was a span of 10 bases. Germline values: CDR1 SEHNR, CDR2 FQNEAQ (reference sequence). The CDR3 is 14 residues long.

The chain employs TRBV6-5 and TRBJ2-7; a weak D match, TRBD2 (6 bases). The CDR3 contains 14 residues. V gave up 2 bases and J gave up 6 bases, with 14 bases separating them. CDR1 is MNHEY, CDR2 SVGAGI, per germline. In nucleotides, the CDR3 is TGTGCCAGCAGTTACGGAGCGGGTCGCGCCGAGCAGTACTTC. It yields the protein CASSYGAGRAEQYF.

This sequence joins TRBV6-1 and TRBJ2-1, with TRBD2 matching 10 bases. The germline CDR1 and CDR2 sequences are MNHNS and SASEGT. Trimming removed 2 bases from V and 8 bases from J; junction bases left unmatched: 6. The CDR3 spans 15 residues. This CDR3 is CASSEWTGTSDEQFF. CDR3 nucleotide sequence: TGTGCCAGCAGTGAATGGACAGGGACTAGCGATGAGCAGTTCTTC.

The rearrangement uses TRBV7-9 and TRBJ2-7, with 9 bases aligning to TRBD2. Trimming took 3 bases from V and 2 from J; bases not matched to a gene: 5. Looked up from germline, CDR1 is SEHNR and CDR2 is FQNEAQ (reference sequence). The CDR3 contains 15 residues. The CDR3 loop reads CASSFLAGKPYEQYF. The CDR3 DNA reads TGTGCCAGCAGCTTCCTAGCGGGAAAGCCCTACGAGCAGTACTTC.

This chain joins TRBV7-9 and TRBJ1-2; 9 positions match TRBD1. CDR1 is SEHNR, CDR2 FQNEAQ, per germline (reference sequence). V lost 4 bases, J lost 8 bases, and 2 bases stayed unmatched. The CDR3 consists of 12 residues. The CDR3 DNA is TGTGCCAGCAGCTGGGACAGGGAAGGCTACACCTTC. It is translated as CASSWDREGYTF.

The chain uses TRBV29-1 and TRBJ1-1; no definite D call. Germline V lookup: CDR1 SQVTM, CDR2 ANQGSEA. The ends were cut back, 7 bases at V and 1 base at J, with 10 bases in the middle. This CDR3 is 12 amino acids long. The CDR3 loop is CSARTENTEAFF. The CDR3 DNA reads as TGCAGCGCCAGGACCGAGAACACTGAAGCTTTCTTT.

With regard to this clone: Its ends do not fully match the called genes, so a read error is possible. This chain joins TRBV7-2 and TRBJ2-3; D is uncertain. Germline V gene data show CDR1 as SGHTA and CDR2 as FQGNSA. The CDR3 sequence is 12 residues long. CDR3 DNA sequence: TGTGCCAGCAGATTAGTAGGCGATACGCAGTATTTT. Its protein is CASRLVGDTQYF.

The chain uses TRBV6-1 and TRBJ2-1; D not certain. The CDR3 covers 13 residues. Germline CDR1 is MNHNS and CDR2 is SASEGT. V was trimmed by 4 bases and J by 12 bases, leaving 16 bases between them. CDR3 protein: CASSADGRFGQFF. The CDR3, as DNA: TGTGCCAGCAGTGCGGACGGACGCTTTGGGCAGTTCTTC.

For the CDR3, the DNA is TGCGCCAGCAGCCAAGATCTATTAAGGCCCGGCTCTGGAAACACCATATATTTT. It translates to CASSQDLLRPGSGNTIYF. The chain couples TRBV4-3 to TRBJ1-3; D remains unclear. V dropped 0 bases and J dropped 0 bases, with 15 bases sitting between them. The germline V gene has CDR1 LGHNA and CDR2 YSLEER. The CDR3 loop spans 18 amino acids.

V usage is TRBV7-9 and J usage is TRBJ2-3, with a possible D match to TRBD1 (6 bases). The germline V gene has CDR1 SEHNR and CDR2 FQNEAQ (reference sequence). The CDR3 covers 14 residues. Trimming took off 4 bases at V and 6 bases at J, with 14 bases between the two ends. The CDR3 nucleotides read TGTGCCAGCAGCTGGGGCCAGGGGTGGGATACGCAGTATTTT. Its translation is CASSWGQGWDTQYF.

The chain links TRBV30 to TRBJ1-1, with D uncertain. The ends were cut back, 3 bases at V and 2 bases at J, with 10 bases in the middle. CDR1 is GTSNPN, CDR2 SVGIG, per germline (reference sequence). The CDR3 has 13 residues. The CDR3 sequence is CAWRALLNTEAFF. The CDR3 region has the DNA TGTGCCTGGAGAGCCCTCTTAAACACTGAAGCTTTCTTT.

The rearrangement uses TRBV6-1 and TRBJ1-5; D is undetermined. This CDR3 comprises 12 residues. CDR1 MNHNS and CDR2 SASEGT come from the germline V gene. The V and J ends lost 7 bases and 8 bases respectively, with 12 bases between them. The CDR3 DNA reads as TGTGCCAGCACGATTTCCCGGGAGCCCCAGCATTTT. Protein product: CASTISREPQHF.

This chain joins TRBV6-6 and TRBJ2-7; 10 nucleotides match TRBD2. Losses at the gene ends were 6 bases for V and 12 bases for J; bases not matched to a gene: 11. The CDR3 contains 13 residues. Germline CDR1 is MNHNY and CDR2 is SVGAGI (reference sequence). The CDR3 is CASRPERLAGLYF. The CDR3 DNA is TGTGCCAGCAGGCCGGAGCGACTAGCGGGCCTGTACTTC.

Comment on this clone: Different DNA sequences within this sample yield the same CDR3. V usage is TRBV28 and J usage is TRBJ2-7, with D possibly TRBD1 on 5 matching bases. This CDR3 contains 13 residues. Germline CDR1 and CDR2: MDHEN and SYDVKM. Between the trimmed V and J ends, which lost 3 bases and 2 bases, there was a span of 8 bases. The CDR3: CASSFTGPYEQYF. CDR3 bases: TGTGCCAGCAGTTTTACAGGCCCCTACGAGCAGTACTTC.

J is TRBJ2-2 and V is TRBV5-4, with D uncertain. V gave up 1 base and J gave up 5 bases, with 6 bases separating them. The CDR3 runs 13 residues. Germline-derived CDR1 and CDR2 are SGHNT and YYREEE (reference sequence). The CDR3 nucleotides are TGTGCCAGCAGCTTGTGGTCGACCGGGGAGCTGTTTTTT. As protein: CASSLWSTGELFF.

The chain carries TRBV5-1 and TRBJ2-3; D ambiguous. The CDR3 contains 12 residues. The V gene lost 2 bases and the J gene lost 6 bases, with 7 bases spanning the gap. CDR1 SGHRS and CDR2 YFSETQ come from the germline V gene. The CDR3 here is CASSFRFDTQYF. The CDR3 region has the DNA TGCGCCAGCAGCTTTAGGTTTGATACGCAGTATTTT. The whole variable domain, remainder taken from reference TRBV5-1 and TRBJ2-3, is KAGVTQTPRYLIKTRGQQVTLSCSPISGHRSVSWYQQTPGQGLQFLFEYFSETQRNKGNFPGRFSGRQFSNSRSEMNVSTLELGDSALYLCASSFRFDTQYFGPGTRLTVL.

V usage is TRBV30 and J usage is TRBJ2-3; D gene ambiguous. Germline V gene data show CDR1 as GTSNPN and CDR2 as SVGIG (reference sequence). V lost 2 bases, J lost 6 bases, and 9 bases lay in between. The CDR3 totals 12 residues. CDR3 nucleotides: TGTGCCTGGAGTAAAGATTATGATACGCAGTATTTT. Protein: CAWSKDYDTQYF.

Comments on this clone: Other DNA sequences in the same sample also yield this CDR3. J is TRBJ1-1 and V is TRBV5-1; D may be TRBD1 (6 bases). Between the trimmed V and J ends, which lost 2 bases and 1 base, there was a span of 12 bases. Germline V CDR1 and CDR2: SGHRS, YFSETQ. The CDR3 sequence is 15 residues long. The DNA for the CDR3 is TGCGCCAGCAGCTTCACAGGGCCTAGGAACACTGAAGCTTTCTTT. Amino acid sequence: CASSFTGPRNTEAFF.